These 18 T cell receptor beta chains were sequenced from one sample in a study of a mutant IDH1 vaccine in newly diagnosed glioma. Their antigens remain unidentified. Data came from immunoSEQ multiplex PCR; TCRdb stores just in-frame clones and leaves some out. The data hold some 40,000 clones, with roughly 71% observed a single time. The time point denotes: week 47, end of study. Vaccine doses each comprised 300 ug of mutant IDH1 20-mer peptide, with topical imiquimod. This sample comprised PBMCs, obtained from a glioma patient whose treatment included an IDH1 peptide vaccine. All receptors come from a man aged 40-49 years with glioma.

This chain links TRBV19 with TRBJ1-2, with no clear D. CDR1 LNHDA and CDR2 SQIVND come from the germline V gene (reference sequence). V was pared by 0 bases and J by 8 bases, with 13 bases between. The CDR3 has 14 amino acids. The CDR3 DNA reads TGTGCCAGTAGTATAGATCTGGTCAAAAGGGGCTACACCTTC. As protein: CASSIDLVKRGYTF.

The chain employs TRBV21-1 and TRBJ2-7; the table names TRBD1, a call not compared with the DNA. TRBV21-1 is marked as a pseudogene. The CDR3 spans 18 residues. Written as DNA, the CDR3 is TGTGCCAGCAGCAAAGTGGATAATGATGGACAGCGCGGGCCTAAGCAGTACGTC. This translates into CASSKVDNDGQRGPKQYV.

The rearrangement joins TRBV7-2 to TRBJ2-1; perhaps TRBD2 as D (5 bases). Germline values: CDR1 SGHTA, CDR2 FQGNSA. Trimming took 1 base from V and 9 from J, leaving 10 bases between them. The CDR3 consists of 13 residues. CDR3 DNA: TGTGCCAGCAGCTTAGGCGGGCGGGCTGAGCAGTTCTTC. Translating gives CASSLGGRAEQFF.

The V call is TRBV29-1, the J call TRBJ1-5, with 7 bases lining up with TRBD1. The germline CDR1 and CDR2 sequences are SQVTM and ANQGSEA. CDR3 length equals 13 residues. V dropped 6 bases and J dropped 3; count of bases not matched to a gene: 5. The CDR3 DNA sequence: TGCAGCGTCGGACAGGCCATCAATCAGCCCCAGCATTTT. This codes for CSVGQAINQPQHF.

Only a few counts were recorded for this clone. The chain employs TRBV7-2 and TRBJ2-5; D remains ambiguous. Germline-derived CDR1 and CDR2 are SGHTA and FQGNSA. The CDR3 contains 13 residues. V lost 5 bases, J lost 5 bases, and 12 bases lay in between. In nucleotides, the CDR3 is TGTGCCAGCAGCCCAGTATATGGGGAGACCCAGTACTTC. Protein product: CASSPVYGETQYF.

Concerning this clone itself: One end of the junction is discordant with germline, which a read error may explain. CDR3 sequence reads: CASSEGAGPYEQYF. CDR3 sequence (DNA): TGTGCCAGCAGCGAAGGGGCTGGACCCTACGAGCAGTACTTC. This chain uses TRBV2 with TRBJ2-7; D possibly corresponds to TRBD1 (5 bases). Germline CDR1 is SNHLY and CDR2 is FYNNEI. The length of the CDR3 is 14 residues.

This clone occurred a few times. J is TRBJ1-1 and V is TRBV29-1, with D possibly matching TRBD1 (6 bases). V was trimmed by 7 bases and J by 0 bases, leaving 15 bases between them. The CDR3 is made up of 14 amino acids. CDR1 is SQVTM and CDR2 is ANQGSEA in the germline V gene. CDR3 bases: TGCAGCGGTACAGGGCACAGTATGAACACTGAAGCTTTCTTT. Its protein product is CSGTGHSMNTEAFF.

The chain couples TRBV11-3 to TRBJ2-2, with 9 bases lining up with TRBD2. The CDR3 is 19 amino acids. Trimming took 2 bases from V and 7 from J; bases not matched to a gene: 17. Looked up from germline, CDR1 is SGHNT and CDR2 is YENEEA. CDR3 region: CASSLTAAVLAGWSGELFF. As DNA, the CDR3 is TGTGCCAGCAGCTTAACAGCGGCGGTGCTAGCGGGGTGGAGCGGGGAGCTGTTTTTT.

The chain employs TRBV29-1 and TRBJ1-1, with 8 bases lining up with TRBD1. The trim removed 6 bases at V and 2 bases at J, leaving 5 bases unmatched. Germline CDR1 is SQVTM and CDR2 is ANQGSEA. The CDR3 is 13 amino acids. CDR3 in DNA: TGCAGCGTCCCAGGGACAGGAAACACTGAAGCTTTCTTT. Translating it yields CSVPGTGNTEAFF.

The chain employs TRBV4-3 and TRBJ1-2, with D uncertain. Germline V gene lookup returns CDR1 LGHNA and CDR2 YSLEER. This CDR3 has 13 residues. V was shortened by 4 bases and J by 7 bases, with 13 bases between the two germline ends. In nucleotides, the CDR3 is TGCGCCAGCAGCCCAACGTGGGTCGGTGGCTACACCTTC. It is translated as CASSPTWVGGYTF.

This rearrangement joins TRBV18 to TRBJ1-1; weak D call: TRBD1 (5 bases). The CDR3 is 14 amino acids. Between the trimmed V and J ends, which lost 2 bases and 8 bases, there was a span of 15 bases. Germline V gives CDR1 KGHSH, CDR2 LQKENI. The CDR3 DNA follows: TGTGCCAGCTCACCAAGGGGCCAGGGTACGGAAGCTTTCTTT. Translated, it gives CASSPRGQGTEAFF.

V is TRBV7-7 and J is TRBJ2-1, with TRBD2 matching 9 bases. The V gene end was trimmed by 5 bases and the J gene end by 13 bases; junction bases not matched to a gene: 12. Germline lookup yields CDR1 SSHAT and CDR2 FNYEAQ (reference sequence). The CDR3 is made up of 14 amino acids. The CDR3 sequence: CASSQRAGGGKQFF. The CDR3 DNA is TGTGCCAGCAGCCAAAGAGCGGGAGGAGGAAAACAGTTCTTC. Looking up the rest from reference TRBV7-7 and TRBJ2-1 gives the full variable domain: GAGVSQSPRYKVTKRGQDVTLRCDPISSHATLYWYQQALGQGPEFLTYFNYEAQPDKSGLPSDRFSAERPEGSISTLTIQRTEQRDSAMYRCASSQRAGGGKQFFGPGTRLTVL.

This chain uses TRBV5-6 with TRBJ2-7, with D tentatively TRBD2 (7 bases). V lost 0 bases and J lost 3, with 13 bases in between. CDR3 length: 15 residues. Germline V gene data show CDR1 as SGHDT and CDR2 as YYEEEE. CDR3 protein: CASSLEVGGGYEQYF. In DNA, the CDR3 is TGTGCCAGCAGCTTGGAGGTGGGAGGGGGCTACGAGCAGTACTTC.

This sequence joins TRBV5-1 and TRBJ2-6; 7 nucleotides agree with TRBD2. The CDR3 totals 16 residues. V was clipped by 4 bases and J by 1 base; unmatched bases: 5. The germline V gene has CDR1 SGHRS and CDR2 YFSETQ. DNA for the CDR3: TGCGCCAGCAGCCCGACGGGGGGATCTGGGGCCAACGTCCTGACTTTC. Its protein is CASSPTGGSGANVLTF.

The chain couples TRBV27 to TRBJ2-4; D may match TRBD1 or TRBD2 (6 bases each). CDR1 and CDR2 (germline): MNHEY, SMNVEV (reference sequence). This CDR3 is built from 18 residues. V was cut by 0 bases and J by 0 bases, with 15 bases left in between. Written as DNA, the CDR3 is TGTGCCAGCAGTTTATCAGGGGGGCAGAGCCTAGCCAAAAACATTCAGTACTTC. It codes for CASSLSGGQSLAKNIQYF.

This chain links TRBV6-4 with TRBJ2-1, with D possibly being TRBD1 or TRBD2 (5 bases each). The CDR3 loop spans 15 amino acids. V was shortened by 2 bases and J by 5 bases, with 13 bases between the two germline ends. Germline loops: CDR1 MRHNA, CDR2 SNTAGT. CDR3 sequence reads: CASSDLGGRNNEQFF. CDR3 nucleotides: TGTGCCAGCAGTGACCTTGGGGGACGAAACAATGAGCAGTTCTTC.

This rearrangement joins TRBV5-6 to TRBJ2-7, with D tentatively TRBD2 (6 bases). Germline V gene sequence: CDR1 SGHDT, CDR2 YYEEEE. The CDR3 loop spans 14 amino acids. The V end lost 2 bases, the J end lost 5 bases, and 14 bases lay between the germline ends. The CDR3 DNA reads TGTGCCAGCAGCTTTTATGCCGGGAGCCACGAGCAGTACTTC. Protein sequence: CASSFYAGSHEQYF. Combining the CDR3 with reference TRBV5-6 and TRBJ2-7 gives the whole variable domain DAGVTQSPTHLIKTRGQQVTLRCSPKSGHDTVSWYQQALGQGPQFIFQYYEEEERQRGNFPDRFSGHQFPNYSSELNVNALLLGDSALYLCASSFYAGSHEQYFGPGTRLTVT.

The genes are TRBV11-3 and TRBJ1-3, with D uncertain. In germline, CDR1 is SGHNT, CDR2 YENEEA. V was shortened by 4 bases and J by 3 bases, with 4 bases between the two germline ends. The CDR3 contains 12 residues. CDR3 sequence: CASSSYGNTIYF. The CDR3 nucleotides are TGTGCCAGCAGCTCCTATGGAAACACCATATATTTT.